Listed below are T cell receptor beta chains from one sample, sequenced in a study of cytomegalovirus exposure and HLA in healthy donors. The protocol was immunoSEQ multiplex PCR, while the TCRdb copy is restricted to in-frame clones and leaves out a portion. The table has approximately 190,000 clones, 70% seen once. What was sequenced was PBMCs. These receptors came from a man between 40 and 49 years old in good health and CMV-seropositive. Both conserved end residues are part of each CDR3. The D gene is left open where the match is weak. The size of a clone is reported for some rows only, either as once, few or many, or as a class for expanded clones.

clone_size j_call d_call v_call cdr3_nt cdr3_aa
- TRBJ1-2 - TRBV7-9 TGTGCCACCAGCACCGCGGGGGGCTATGGCTACACCTTC CATSTAGGYGYTF
- TRBJ2-7 TRBD2 TRBV29-1 TGCAGCGTTCAGGCTAGCGGCTCCTACGAGCAGTACTTC CSVQASGSYEQYF
- TRBJ2-7 TRBD2 TRBV28 TGTGCCAGCAGTTTGCTAGGGACTAGCTCCTACGAGCAGTACTTC CASSLLGTSSYEQYF
few TRBJ2-1 TRBD2 TRBV10-3 TGTGCCATCAGCACCGGGACTAGCGGGGGGGATGAGCAGTTCTTC CAISTGTSGGDEQFF
- TRBJ1-5 - TRBV6-6 TGTGCCAGCAGTGGGGCCCGCACAAGCAATCAGCCCCAGCATTTT CASSGARTSNQPQHF
- TRBJ2-5 - TRBV10-3 TGTGCCATCAGTGACGGGGGGCCGGACTCCTTCCAAGAGACCCAGTACTTC CAISDGGPDSFQETQYF
- TRBJ2-7 - TRBV10-3 TGTGCCATCAGTGAAGGGAGCCAAGTCTACGAGCAGTACTTC CAISEGSQVYEQYF
- TRBJ1-1 - TRBV4-1 TGCGCCAGCAGCCAAGCACAGGGTGCGAACACTGAAGCTTTCTTT CASSQAQGANTEAFF
- TRBJ2-7 - TRBV2 TGTGCCAGCAGTGGTGTAAGACAGCCTTACGAGCAGTACTTC CASSGVRQPYEQYF
- TRBJ1-1 TRBD1 TRBV28 TGTGCCAGCAGATCAGGGGGAACTGAAGCTTTCTTT CASRSGGTEAFF
- TRBJ2-2 - TRBV28 TGTGCCAGCAGTGTCCAGGGTTCCGGGGAGCTGTTTTTT CASSVQGSGELFF
- TRBJ1-2 TRBD1 TRBV6-1 TGTGCCAGCAGACCCCCCGGGACAGGGGGAGGCTACACCTTC CASRPPGTGGGYTF
- TRBJ2-7 - TRBV6-1 TGTTTTTTCAAGGAGAAGACGGCATACGAGCAGTACTTC CFFKEKTAYEQYF
few TRBJ2-7 - TRBV11-2 TGTGCCAGCACTTACGGGACATTTTCCTACGAGCAGTACTTC CASTYGTFSYEQYF
- TRBJ1-1 - TRBV6-5 TGTGCCAGCATGGTAAACGGGAACACTGAAGCTTTCTTT CASMVNGNTEAFF
- TRBJ1-1 - TRBV6-1 TGTGCCAGCAGTACAGGGTTGAGAACTGAAGCTTTCTTT CASSTGLRTEAFF
- TRBJ2-2 - TRBV28 TGTGCCAGCAGTTTAAGATGGAGGGGGCGCAGTAATGGCGGGGAGCTGTTTTTT CASSLRWRGRSNGGELFF
- TRBJ1-2 - TRBV21-1 TGTGCCAGCAGCCTCAAGCGGGGTGGTGGCAATGGCTACACCTTC CASSLKRGGGNGYTF
once TRBJ2-7 TRBD1 TRBV7-9 TGTTCCAGCAGAGAACTGGACAGGGGACGGACCTACGAGCAGTACTTC CSSRELDRGRTYEQYF
- TRBJ1-5 TRBD1 TRBV11-2 TGTGCCAGCAGCTTAGGGACAGGGGAGAATCAGCCCCAGCATTTT CASSLGTGENQPQHF
- TRBJ2-7 - TRBV4-3 TGCGCCAGCAGCCAAGACGCCGCCCCCGGGACCTACGAGCAGTACTTC CASSQDAAPGTYEQYF
- TRBJ2-1 TRBD2 TRBV7-9 TGTGCCAGCAGCCTTTATGGCGGGGGGGCTGATGAGCAGTTCTTC CASSLYGGGADEQFF
- TRBJ1-6 TRBD1 TRBV5-1 TGCGCCAGCACCTCTGCGGGGCAGGGGGCAAATTCACCCCTCCACTTT CASTSAGQGANSPLHF
- TRBJ2-1 - TRBV4-3 TGCGCCAGCAGCCAGGCCCTCTCAGATGAGCAGTTCTTC CASSQALSDEQFF
- TRBJ1-1 - TRBV25-1 TGTGCCAGCAGTGAATGGTCCGGCCGGGGGAGAGACACTGAAGCTTTCTTT CASSEWSGRGRDTEAFF
- TRBJ1-5 - TRBV6-1 TGTGCCAGCAGTGGTTCCCGGATTAGGGGCCAGCCCCAGCATTTT CASSGSRIRGQPQHF
- TRBJ1-1 - TRBV7-3 TGTGCCAGCAGCTCCACACTAGACACTGAAGCTTTCTTT CASSSTLDTEAFF
- TRBJ2-5 - TRBV5-4 TGTGCCAGCAGCTTGACCGGGTTTGGTGGCCAGTACTTC CASSLTGFGGQYF
- TRBJ1-6 TRBD1 TRBV4-1 TGCGCCAGCAGCCTGGGACAGGGCTCCTATAATTCACCCCTCCACTTT CASSLGQGSYNSPLHF
few TRBJ2-5 - TRBV7-9 TGTGCCAGCAGCTCCGTAGGGGCAGAGACCCAGTACTTC CASSSVGAETQYF
- TRBJ2-7 TRBD2 TRBV13 TGTGCCAGCAGACCAAGGACTAGCGACTACGAGCAGTACTTC CASRPRTSDYEQYF
- TRBJ2-7 - TRBV6-6 TGTGCCAGCAGTTTGGTGGAGGGATACGAGCAGTACTTC CASSLVEGYEQYF
- TRBJ2-1 - TRBV15 TGTGCCACCAGCAACAGGACCTACAATGAGCAGTTCTTC CATSNRTYNEQFF